This T cell receptor (beta chain) was documented in a study of T cells after yellow fever vaccination. Study-wide results and caveats: Compared with primary, the secondary response was weaker and peaked at day 5, not 15.

There are a few counts of this clonotype. By 5'RACE template switching, TCR cDNA was produced, with a universal primer site and UMIs added in the process. TCRdb processed the 5' RACE reads anew with MiXCR; each CDR3 protein has one entry. This sample has around 88,000 distinct CDR3 sequences, with 10% to 15% found just once. The sequences come from CD8+ T cells not binding an NS4B(214-222) dextramer, sorted from PBMCs, collected 21 days after the first yellow fever vaccination. This sequence originates from a man aged 18 to 29 who received the YFV17D yellow fever vaccine.

The CDR3 DNA sequence: TGTGCCAGCAGTCTCCAAACCTCCTACGAGCAGTACGTC. This codes for CASSLQTSYEQYV. The chain is built from TRBV28 and TRBJ2-7; D unresolved. With 5 bases removed from V and 0 bases from J, the gap between germline ends came to 8 bases. The CDR3 extends over 13 amino acids. Germline assignment: CDR1 MDHEN and CDR2 SYDVKM.